What follows describes a single T cell receptor (beta chain). The data were obtained in a study of T cell responses to AZD1222 COVID-19 vaccine. The CDR3 runs 14 residues. V was pared by 3 bases and J by 2 bases, with 11 bases between. The germline V gene encodes CDR1 MNHNS and CDR2 SASEGT. The table came from immunoSEQ multiplex PCR; TCRdb's copy has only in-frame clones and leaves some out. Here the sample spans some 130,000 clones, over 85% being singletons. The TCR was taken from an adult in good health. The chain is built from TRBV6-1 and TRBJ2-7, with D maybe TRBD1 (5 bases). The sample in question was peripheral blood, obtained on day 0 of AZD1222 vaccination. The CDR3 DNA reads TGTGCCAGCAGTGACGAAGACAGTCCCTACGAGCAGTACTTC. This translates into CASSDEDSPYEQYF.